These T cell receptor beta chains were read from a single sample in a study of response to subunit inactivated influenza vaccine. One entry per CDR3 protein results from TCRdb running MiXCR on the RT-PCR reads. The table has 650,000 or so distinct CDR3 sequences, 12% to 15% seen once. The material was PBMCs from blood, obtained approximately 15 days before vaccination. Receptors originate from a man between 50 and 59 years old who received an inactivated influenza vaccine. The CDR3 runs from the conserved cysteine through the conserved F or W. D genes are given only for firm matches. The size of a clone is reported for some rows only, either as once, few or many, or as a class for expanded clones.

J,D,V,size,CDR3,DNA
TRBJ2-3,.,TRBV4-2,many,CASRAGGAADTQYF,TGTGCCAGCAGGGCAGGTGGGGCCGCAGATACGCAGTATTTT
TRBJ2-7,TRBD1,TRBV5-1,many,CASSMTSGQGYEQYF,TGCGCCAGCAGCATGACTTCGGGACAGGGCTACGAGCAGTACTTC
TRBJ2-2,TRBD1,TRBV4-3,.,CASSQELQGALNTGELFF,TGCGCCAGCAGCCAAGAATTACAGGGGGCGTTGAACACCGGGGAGCTGTTTTTT
TRBJ2-2,TRBD2,TRBV28,.,CASSRLAGGLNTGELFF,TGTGCCAGCAGCAGACTAGCGGGAGGACTGAACACCGGGGAGCTGTTTTTT
TRBJ1-6,.,TRBV7-2,.,CASSSFSIGSRSPLHF,TGTGCCAGCAGCTCCTTTTCTATTGGATCCCGATCACCCCTCCACTTT
TRBJ2-2,.,TRBV25-1,.,CASTWGTGELFF,TGTGCCAGCACGTGGGGAACCGGGGAGCTGTTTTTT
TRBJ2-3,.,TRBV5-1,few,CASSVDGHSTDTQYF,TGCGCCAGCAGCGTGGACGGCCATAGCACAGATACGCAGTATTTT
TRBJ2-3,TRBD2,TRBV7-9,few,CASSPIAGGMADTQYF,TGTGCCAGCAGCCCTATAGCGGGGGGTATGGCAGATACGCAGTATTTT
TRBJ2-2,.,TRBV24-1,.,CATSRQNTGELFF,TGTGCCACCAGTAGGCAAAACACCGGGGAGCTGTTTTTT
TRBJ2-7,.,TRBV28,few,CASSRPSGREQYF,TGTGCCAGCAGCCGCCCCAGCGGGCGCGAGCAGTACTTC
TRBJ1-6,.,TRBV7-8,few,CASSFSNNSPLHF,TGTGCCAGCAGCTTCTCGAATAATTCACCCCTCCACTTT
TRBJ2-7,TRBD2,TRBV6-2/TRBV6-3,.,CANSLTSGNYEQYF,TGTGCCAACAGTCTGACTAGCGGGAATTACGAGCAGTACTTC
TRBJ1-1,.,TRBV7-6,.,CASSLTPPGADTEAFF,TGTGCCAGCAGCTTAACCCCCCCAGGGGCAGACACTGAAGCTTTCTTT
TRBJ2-1,.,TRBV20-1,.,CSARDQGGSYNEQFF,TGCAGTGCTAGAGATCAGGGAGGCTCCTACAATGAGCAGTTCTTC
TRBJ2-3,TRBD2,TRBV28,.,CASSFPKGGRSTDTQYF,TGTGCCAGCAGTTTCCCGAAGGGCGGGAGGTCCACAGATACGCAGTATTTT
TRBJ1-2,.,TRBV5-1,few,CASSLVGGDGYGYTF,TGCGCCAGCAGCTTGGTCGGGGGCGATGGCTATGGCTACACCTTC
TRBJ2-4,.,TRBV12-3/TRBV12-4,.,CASTLGRGVLAKNIQYF,TGTGCCAGCACCCTCGGGCGGGGAGTCCTAGCCAAAAACATTCAGTACTTC
TRBJ2-5,.,TRBV12-3/TRBV12-4,.,CASRGDNQETQYF,TGTGCCAGCAGGGGGGACAACCAAGAGACCCAGTACTTC
TRBJ1-5,.,TRBV20-1,few,CSARSQGQGHYNQPQHF,TGCAGTGCTAGATCCCAGGGTCAGGGCCATTACAATCAGCCCCAGCATTTT
TRBJ1-1,.,TRBV28,few,CASSLYPGAHTEAFF,TGTGCCAGCAGTTTATATCCGGGGGCTCACACTGAAGCTTTCTTT
TRBJ2-6,.,TRBV24-1,few,CATGPGTRSGANVLTF,TGTGCCACCGGACCGGGGACGAGGTCTGGGGCCAACGTCCTGACTTTC
TRBJ1-1,.,TRBV5-1,.,CASSLGIRTNTEAFF,TGCGCCAGCAGCTTGGGGATTAGGACGAACACTGAAGCTTTCTTT
TRBJ2-7,TRBD2,TRBV4-3,many,CASSQDLTSGRNYEQYF,TGCGCCAGCAGCCAAGATCTGACTAGCGGGAGGAATTACGAGCAGTACTTC
TRBJ1-1,.,TRBV29-1,once,CNGILNTEAFF,TGCAACGGAATCCTGAACACTGAAGCTTTCTTT
TRBJ2-1,TRBD2,TRBV4-1,.,CASSRTSGRAVYNEQFF,TGCGCCAGCAGCCGAACTAGCGGGAGGGCCGTATACAATGAGCAGTTCTTC
TRBJ2-3,TRBD2,TRBV20-1,.,CSARRGTRDTQYF,TGCAGTGCTCGGCGGGGGACCCGGGATACGCAGTATTTT
TRBJ2-5,.,TRBV20-1,few,CSASGGLETQYF,TGCAGTGCTAGTGGGGGTCTTGAGACCCAGTACTTC
TRBJ2-1,.,TRBV20-1,.,CSARDPNSAEQFF,TGCAGTGCTAGGGACCCTAATTCCGCTGAGCAGTTCTTC
TRBJ2-7,.,TRBV12-3/TRBV12-4,.,CASSWGGKAYEQYF,TGTGCCAGCAGTTGGGGAGGAAAAGCCTACGAGCAGTACTTC
TRBJ1-3,TRBD1,TRBV5-1,few,CASSGGQANSGNTIYF,TGCGCCAGCAGCGGTGGACAGGCCAACTCTGGAAACACCATATATTTT
TRBJ2-3,TRBD2,TRBV12-3/TRBV12-4,.,CASSRTSGRYTSTDTQYF,TGTGCCAGCAGTAGGACTAGCGGGAGGTATACGAGCACAGATACGCAGTATTTT
TRBJ2-1,.,TRBV20-1,.,CSIRTGNSPEQFF,TGCAGTATTCGAACGGGAAATTCGCCTGAGCAGTTCTTC
TRBJ1-3,.,TRBV9,many,CASSGRTPENTIYF,TGTGCCAGCAGCGGACGAACGCCAGAAAACACCATATATTTT
TRBJ1-2,.,TRBV4-2,few,CASSQETGDLYGYTF,TGTGCCAGCAGCCAAGAAACAGGAGATTTATATGGCTACACCTTC
TRBJ2-7,.,TRBV6-6,few,CVQSPWYEQYF,TGTGTCCAAAGCCCCTGGTACGAGCAGTACTTC
TRBJ2-3,TRBD1,TRBV28,.,CASRPGQGVRDTQYF,TGTGCCAGCAGACCGGGACAGGGGGTAAGGGATACGCAGTATTTT
TRBJ2-7,.,TRBV4-3,.,CASSQDFFDTYEQYF,TGCGCCAGCAGCCAAGATTTTTTCGATACCTACGAGCAGTACTTC
TRBJ1-2,.,TRBV9,few,CASSPRVQGSYGYTF,TGTGCCAGCAGCCCGCGCGTACAGGGAAGCTATGGCTACACCTTC
TRBJ2-7,.,TRBV28,.,CASSLSLEQYF,TGTGCCAGCAGTTTATCTCTCGAGCAGTACTTC
TRBJ2-1,.,TRBV4-3,.,CASSQDSEVGFSYNEQFF,TGCGCCAGCAGCCAGGATAGTGAGGTGGGGTTCTCCTACAATGAGCAGTTCTTC